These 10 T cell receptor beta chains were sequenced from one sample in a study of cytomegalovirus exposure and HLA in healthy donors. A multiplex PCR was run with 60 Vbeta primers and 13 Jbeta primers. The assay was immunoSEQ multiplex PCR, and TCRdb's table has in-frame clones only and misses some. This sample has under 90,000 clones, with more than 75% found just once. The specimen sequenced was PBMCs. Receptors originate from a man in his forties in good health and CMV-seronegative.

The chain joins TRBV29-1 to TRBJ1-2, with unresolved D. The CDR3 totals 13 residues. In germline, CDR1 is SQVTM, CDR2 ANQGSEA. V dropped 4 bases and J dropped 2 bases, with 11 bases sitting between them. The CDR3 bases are TGCAGCGTTGGAGGCACCTCGAACTATGGCTACACCTTC. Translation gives CSVGGTSNYGYTF.

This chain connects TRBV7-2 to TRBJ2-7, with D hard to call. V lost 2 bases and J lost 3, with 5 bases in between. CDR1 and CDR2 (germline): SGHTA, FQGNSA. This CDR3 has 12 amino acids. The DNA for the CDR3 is TGTGCCAGCAGCTTAACAAGCTACGAGCAGTACTTC. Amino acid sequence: CASSLTSYEQYF.

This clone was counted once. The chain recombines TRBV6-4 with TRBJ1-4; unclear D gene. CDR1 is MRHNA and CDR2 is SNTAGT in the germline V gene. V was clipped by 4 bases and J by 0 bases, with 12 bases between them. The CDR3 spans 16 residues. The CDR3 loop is CASSVPRRSTNEKLFF. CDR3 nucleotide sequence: TGTGCCAGCAGTGTGCCTCGGAGATCAACTAATGAAAAACTGTTTTTT.

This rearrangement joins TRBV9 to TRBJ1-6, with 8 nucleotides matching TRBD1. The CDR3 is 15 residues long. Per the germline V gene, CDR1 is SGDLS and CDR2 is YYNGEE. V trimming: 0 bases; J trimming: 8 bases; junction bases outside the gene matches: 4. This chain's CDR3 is CASSVAATGDSPLHF. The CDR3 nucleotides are TGTGCCAGCAGCGTAGCGGCGACAGGGGATTCACCCCTCCACTTT.

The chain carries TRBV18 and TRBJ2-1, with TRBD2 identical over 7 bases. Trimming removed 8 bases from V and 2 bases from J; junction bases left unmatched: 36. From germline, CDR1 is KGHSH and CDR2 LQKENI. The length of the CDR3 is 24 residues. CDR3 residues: CASTLDSPHLRPQLGRRAYNEQFF. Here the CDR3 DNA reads TGTGCCAGCACCCTCGACAGCCCCCACCTCAGACCCCAGCTCGGGAGGCGGGCCTACAATGAGCAGTTCTTC.

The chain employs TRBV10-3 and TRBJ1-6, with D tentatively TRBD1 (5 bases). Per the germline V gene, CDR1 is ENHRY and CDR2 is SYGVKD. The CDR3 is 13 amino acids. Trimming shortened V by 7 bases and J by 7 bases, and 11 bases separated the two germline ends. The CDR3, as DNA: TGTGCCATCAAACGGGGGGAGAATTCACCCCTCCACTTT. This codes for CAIKRGENSPLHF.

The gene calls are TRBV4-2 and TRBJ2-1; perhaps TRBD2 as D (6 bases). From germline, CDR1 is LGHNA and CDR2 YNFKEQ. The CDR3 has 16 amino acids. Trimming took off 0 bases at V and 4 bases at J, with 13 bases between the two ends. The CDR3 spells CASSQEEGLQYNEQFF. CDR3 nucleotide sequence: TGTGCCAGCAGCCAAGAGGAGGGACTCCAATACAATGAGCAGTTCTTC.

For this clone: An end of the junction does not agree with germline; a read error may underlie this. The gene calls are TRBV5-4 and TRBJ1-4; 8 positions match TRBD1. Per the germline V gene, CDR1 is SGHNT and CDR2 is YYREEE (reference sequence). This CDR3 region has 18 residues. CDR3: CASSSPGTGGSTSEKLFF. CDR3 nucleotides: TGTGCCAGCAGCTCCCCCGGGACAGGAGGCTCAACTAGTGAAAAACTGTTTTTT.

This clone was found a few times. The CDR3 region has the DNA TGCAGCGTTCAAGCGGGACAGCCACCAGCTTTCTTT. Its translation: CSVQAGQPPAFF. The chain joins TRBV29-1 to TRBJ1-1, with 7 bases lining up with TRBD1. V was clipped by 5 bases and J by 10 bases; unmatched bases: 10. Germline V CDR1 and CDR2: SQVTM, ANQGSEA. This CDR3 comprises 12 residues.

The CDR3 protein is CASSQIFRISFTYNEQFF. The CDR3 DNA is TGCGCCAGCAGCCAAATCTTCAGGATATCTTTCACCTACAATGAGCAGTTCTTC. The chain recombines TRBV4-3 with TRBJ2-1; no firm D call. The V end was cut by 2 bases, the J end by 2 bases, with 19 bases between. Germline CDR1 reads LGHNA; CDR2 reads YSLEER. The CDR3 covers 18 residues.